This note documents a single T cell receptor beta chain sequence. Its antigen remains undetermined. The input lacks base qualities; no much larger clone sits a single base away. Healthy HIV-negative adults with no recently reported acute infections or vaccinations were included as donors. Every donor was a Caucasian adult residing in Nashville, Tennessee, USA. CD4+ T cells were enriched by magnetic negative selection; naive cells were then positively selected on CD45RA, and the negative fraction formed the memory subset. After blood collection by leukapheresis, PBMCs were isolated using Ficoll-Histopaque density gradient centrifugation and then cryopreserved in the vapor phase of liquid nitrogen. Purity and quantity of every magnetically sorted T cell population were checked by analytical flow cytometry. Genomic DNA was isolated from each sorted fraction and quantified by UV absorbance on a Nanodrop 2000c.

This specimen belongs to a study of shared clonotypes between healthy human individuals (TCRdb year 2020). Regarding the study in general: A couple of women and a few men aged 18 to 49 years were included in the cohort. For each donor, CD4 naive and CD4 memory were each given three plates, CD8 naive was given two plates, and CD8 memory was given one plate. Leukapheresis yielded between about 0.8 and 8.9 billion PBMCs per donor. Libraries were prepared and TCR repertoires were sequenced by different laboratories using diverse techniques, in order to increase sequencing depth and limit assay-specific biases. The study deeply sequenced blood TCR repertoires of several healthy adults to estimate repertoire size and the extent of clonotype sharing between individuals. The paper's findings and limits, for the study overall: Compared with non-shared clonotypes, the clonotypes found in all four sorted-subset donors had higher generation probabilities. Sampling was limited to blood, and TCR repertoires in tissue likely differ from TCR repertoires in blood. Incomplete sequencing was indicated by rarefaction of sorted-subset datasets, despite the large sequencing depth. Pairwise subsampling led to the expectation that sequencing depth would affect the degree of clonotype sharing among donors. Estimated clonotype richness was generally larger for naive than for memory subsets. When four donors were compared, the shared fraction of clonotypes was around 4.6% for naive CD4, less than 4% for naive CD8, 2.3% for memory CD4, and 0.35% to 0.4% for memory CD8. Because the study included a small number of donors, the genetic and exposure-history diversity represented was limited.

Using the deep immunoSEQ assay, TCR CDR3 regions were amplified from genomic DNA by multiplex PCR. Genomic DNA extracted from each cell subset was distributed evenly over all wells of several immunoSEQ 96-well plates, and each plate served as one replicate. For sorted subsets, approximately 190 ng genomic DNA, equal to about 30,000 T cell genomes, was loaded into each replicate PCR. The purified libraries were quantified using a Qubit 3.0 fluorometer, sized with a Bioanalyzer 2100, and then quantified again using the KAPA Library Quantification kit. Each immunoSEQ 96-well plate was sequenced on its own single-read 150-cycle Illumina NextSeq 550 flow cell. The published analysis was carried out like this. Because the immunoSEQ output included only junctional sequences and no quality scores, the filtering could not be the same as the filtering used for full-length reads. To assign V/J genes and CDR3, sequences were annotated using PyIR, a Python wrapper for IgBLAST v1.9, with IMGT germline references. Any read was removed if the V/J assignment was weak (E-value above 1e-6), the CDR3 was missing, or the read contained stop codons, out-of-frame junctions, or ambiguous translated residues. V3J clonotypes were defined as sequences sharing an identical inferred V gene, J gene, and CDR3 amino acid sequence. To compute the percentage overlap between repertoires, the number of shared unique clonotypes was divided by the size of the smaller repertoire. Richness of each repertoire was evaluated using RTK rarefaction, the Chao1 estimator, and Recon v2.1 estimates of unobserved clonotypes. For all TCRbeta clonotypes obtained by the gDNA method from several donors, generation probabilities were computed with OLGA. TCRdb's version of the immuneACCESS table is confined to in-frame rearrangements and falls short of the full clone set. An unresolved V gene accounts for under half of the shortfall where checked; the remainder is of unknown origin. The DNA gave D and trimming, while V, J and clone size come from that table. This sample gives 1.6 million or so clones in total; over 95% of them show up just once. In total, the top ten clones hold roughly 1.2% of the sample.

CDR1 and CDR2, looked up from the germline V gene (reference sequence), are SEHNR and FQNEAQ. The CDR3 holds 19 amino acids from the cysteine to the phenylalanine. Of all the DNA, just the CDR3 is kept, 57 bases in frame from base 1. V is cut by 5 bases and J by 9 bases, and the space between the germline ends is 34 bases. The clonotype originates from a man aged 25-45 years in good health. The sample comprised naive CD4+ T cells sorted from blood. Per the publication, the cell subset or site label means: CD45RA+ positively selected. Recombination connected TRBV7-9 to TRBJ2-5, and TRBD2 may be the D gene, going by 6 matching bases. The CDR3 region reads CASSLTAVKGGTPKVAQYF. The DNA sequence is TGTGCCAGCAGCCTCACGGCCGTTAAAGGCGGGACTCCTAAAGTTGCCCAGTACTTC.